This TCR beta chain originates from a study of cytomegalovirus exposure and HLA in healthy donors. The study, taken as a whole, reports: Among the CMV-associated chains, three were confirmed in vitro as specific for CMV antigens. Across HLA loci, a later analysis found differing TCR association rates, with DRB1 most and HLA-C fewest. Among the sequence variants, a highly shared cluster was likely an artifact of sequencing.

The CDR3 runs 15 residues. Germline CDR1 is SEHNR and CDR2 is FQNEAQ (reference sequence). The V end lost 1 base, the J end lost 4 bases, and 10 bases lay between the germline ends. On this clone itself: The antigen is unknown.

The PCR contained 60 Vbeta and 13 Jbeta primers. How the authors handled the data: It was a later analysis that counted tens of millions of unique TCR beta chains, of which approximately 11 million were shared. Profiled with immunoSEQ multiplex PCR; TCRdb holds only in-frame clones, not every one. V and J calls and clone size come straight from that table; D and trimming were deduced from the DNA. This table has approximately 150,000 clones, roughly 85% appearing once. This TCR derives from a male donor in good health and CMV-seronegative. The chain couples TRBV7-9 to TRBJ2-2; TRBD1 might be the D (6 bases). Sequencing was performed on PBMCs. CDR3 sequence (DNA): TGTGCCAGCAGCTTAGGGGACACTGCCACCGGGGAGCTGTTTTTT. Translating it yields CASSLGDTATGELFF.